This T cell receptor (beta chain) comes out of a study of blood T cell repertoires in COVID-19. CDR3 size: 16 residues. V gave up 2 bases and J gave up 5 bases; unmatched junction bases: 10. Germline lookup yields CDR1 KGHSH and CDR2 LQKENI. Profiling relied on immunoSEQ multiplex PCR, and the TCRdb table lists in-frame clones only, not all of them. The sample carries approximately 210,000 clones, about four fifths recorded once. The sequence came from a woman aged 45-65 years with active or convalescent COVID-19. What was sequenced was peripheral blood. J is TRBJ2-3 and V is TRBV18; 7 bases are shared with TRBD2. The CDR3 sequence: CASSPMRGMVGDTQYF. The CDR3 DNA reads TGTGCCAGCTCACCAATGCGGGGGATGGTCGGAGATACGCAGTATTTT.